This T cell receptor (beta chain) was observed in a study of T cells in Graves' hyperthyroidism and ophthalmopathy. General study findings and limits: Researchers report that a 13 V-J model separated ophthalmopathy from stable hyperthyroidism.

Points on this clonotype: Antigen: not known.

From RNA transcripts, TCR beta CDR3 regions were amplified. The TCR CDR3 first-round RT-PCR relied on the HTBI primer set. TCRdb recomputed calls from the multiplex PCR reads with MiXCR, one row per CDR3 protein. The sample holds over 500,000 distinct CDR3 sequences, around 16% seen once. Per the germline V gene, CDR1 is MDHEN and CDR2 is SYDVKM. Deletions cut 7 bases from V and 4 bases from J, with 10 bases between. CDR3 length: 12 amino acids. At least 3 on the Clinical Activity Score was recorded for ophthalmopathy patients, who also had NOSPECS grade at least 4 and duration under 3 months. Uncontrolled infection, other autoimmune disease, pregnancy or lactation excluded patients. Diagnostic decisions used clinical symptoms, serum thyroxine and TRAb, thyroid ultrasound and orbital computed tomography.

The receptor was derived from a woman in her thirties with Graves' ophthalmopathy. The V gene is TRBV28, the J gene TRBJ1-1; unclear D gene. Sequenced: blood. This CDR3 reads CASTRKGTEAFF. CDR3 sequence (DNA): TGTGCCAGCACCAGGAAGGGCACTGAAGCTTTCTTT.